The clone carrying this T cell receptor (beta chain) was seen just once. The source of the sample is a study of blood T cell repertoires in COVID-19. Overall study context: Sample material is recorded as cDNA or gDNA derived from T cells, B-cell-depleted T cells, or PBMCs.

Libraries were prepared by immunoSEQ multiplex PCR; TCRdb keeps only in-frame clonotypes and omits some of them. The sample lists approximately 290,000 clones, around 91% occurring once. This CDR3 has 15 amino acids. Germline loops: CDR1 LNHDA, CDR2 SQIVND (reference sequence). V was pared by 5 bases and J by 2 bases, with 8 bases of the junction left unmatched. This sequence joins TRBV19 and TRBJ1-2, with 7 bases that match TRBD1. The sequence came from a woman in her sixties or seventies with acute or convalescent COVID-19. Sequencing was performed on peripheral blood. CDR3 nucleotide sequence: TGTGCCAGTAGTGCCCCGTTACAGGGGAACTATGGCTACACCTTC. It specifies CASSAPLQGNYGYTF.